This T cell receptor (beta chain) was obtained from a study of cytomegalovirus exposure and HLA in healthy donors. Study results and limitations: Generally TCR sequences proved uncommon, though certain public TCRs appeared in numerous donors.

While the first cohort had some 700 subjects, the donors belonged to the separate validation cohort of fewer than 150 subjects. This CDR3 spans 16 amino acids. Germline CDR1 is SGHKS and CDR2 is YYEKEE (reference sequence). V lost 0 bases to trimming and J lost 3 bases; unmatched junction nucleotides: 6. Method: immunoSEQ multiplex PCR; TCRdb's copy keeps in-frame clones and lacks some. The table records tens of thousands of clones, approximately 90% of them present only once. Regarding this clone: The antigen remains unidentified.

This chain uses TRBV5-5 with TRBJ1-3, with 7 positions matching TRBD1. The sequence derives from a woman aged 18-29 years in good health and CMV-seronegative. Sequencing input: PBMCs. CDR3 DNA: TGTGCCAGCAGCTTGGCGATCAGGGGGAATGGAAACACCATATATTTT. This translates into CASSLAIRGNGNTIYF.